The T cell receptor beta chain under discussion was sequenced for a study of STAT5B mutations in CD4+ large granular lymphocyte leukemia. The CDR3 contains 15 residues. Germline lookup yields CDR1 MNHEY and CDR2 SVGAGI. Trimming shortened V by 5 bases and J by 8 bases, and 19 bases separated the two germline ends. Libraries were prepared by immunoSEQ multiplex PCR; TCRdb keeps only in-frame clonotypes and omits some of them. Of approximately 36,000 clones listed, about 80% were seen once; the top ten hold around 0.5%. The sample taken for sequencing was CD4+ T cells from blood buffy coats. The genes are TRBV6-5 and TRBJ2-1; TRBD2 might be the D (7 bases). The TCR was taken from a human donor in good health. CDR3 amino acids: CASSLGRGGFDEQFF. CDR3 coding DNA: TGTGCCAGCAGTCTGGGGAGGGGGGGTTTCGATGAGCAGTTCTTC.